This is a list of T cell receptor beta chains from one sample in a study of PD-1 blockade in classical Hodgkin lymphoma. Some clones are missing from TCRdb's copy, which holds only in-frame ones; the method was immunoSEQ multiplex PCR. The sample lists about 13,000 clones; 85% to 90% were seen once. The sequenced sample was CD4+ T cells from blood, obtained at baseline. Source of these receptors: a human donor with classical Hodgkin lymphoma. Each CDR3 is given with its conserved first and last residue. D genes are given only for firm matches. Size is stated for part of the rows, as once, few or many counts, or as a class when the clone is expanded.

d_call j_call v_call clone_size cdr3_nt cdr3_aa
TRBD1 TRBJ2-7 TRBV5-1 NA TGCGCCAGCAGCCGTCCCCGACAGGGTGGCACCTACGAGCAGTACTTC CASSRPRQGGTYEQYF
NA TRBJ1-5 TRBV28 NA TGTGCCAGCAGTTCACAGTACAATCAGCCCCAGCATTTT CASSSQYNQPQHF
NA TRBJ1-5 TRBV5-4 NA TGTGCCAGCAGCTTGGGTCTAGGGGGAGAGCCCCAGCATTTT CASSLGLGGEPQHF
NA TRBJ1-5 TRBV18 NA TGTGCCAGCCGTCCGGGGGGAGATCAGCCCCAGCATTTT CASRPGGDQPQHF
TRBD1 TRBJ2-3 TRBV18 NA TGTGCCAGCTCACCTGGACAGGGCGCATACACAGATACGCAGTATTTT CASSPGQGAYTDTQYF
TRBD1 TRBJ1-1 TRBV28 once TGTGCCAGCAGTTTATTCGACAGGGTGAACACTGAAGCTTTCTTT CASSLFDRVNTEAFF
TRBD2 TRBJ2-7 TRBV28 once TGTGCCAGCAGTCCCACGGGAGGGCCGCTCGAGCAGTACTTC CASSPTGGPLEQYF
NA TRBJ1-4 TRBV6-1 once TGTGCCAGCAGTTTAACGGGGGGGGCTTATGAAAAACTGTTTTTT CASSLTGGAYEKLFF
TRBD1 TRBJ2-3 TRBV28 NA TGTGCCAGCAGTTTCTCCCAGGGACAGTTAACAGATACGCAGTATTTT CASSFSQGQLTDTQYF
TRBD2 TRBJ2-1 TRBV20-1 NA TGCAGTGCTGGGGGGGATGAGCAGTTCTTC CSAGGDEQFF
NA TRBJ2-5 TRBV11-2 NA TGTGCCAGCAGCCAAGGGCCAAGGGGCCAGTACTTC CASSQGPRGQYF
NA TRBJ2-2 TRBV7-2 once TGTGCCAGCAGCTTAGTTCCGGGTTTGACCGGGGAGCTGTTTTTT CASSLVPGLTGELFF
NA TRBJ2-3 TRBV7-9 NA TGTGCCAGCAGCTTAGCCGGGACCGGAACGACGACGCAGTATTTT CASSLAGTGTTTQYF
NA TRBJ2-5 TRBV15 NA TGTGCCACCAGCAGAGATGTAAGGGGTGGACCCCAAGAGACCCAGTACTTC CATSRDVRGGPQETQYF
NA TRBJ2-1 TRBV7-3 NA TGTGCCAGCAGCCCCGGGGGGACAGTTTTCGATGAGCAGTTCTTC CASSPGGTVFDEQFF
NA TRBJ1-1 TRBV9 few TGTGCCAGCAGCGTAGTGGCGGGATATACTGAAGCTTTCTTT CASSVVAGYTEAFF
NA TRBJ2-6 TRBV13 once TGTGCCAGCAGCTCGGACAAGTTCTCTGGGGCCAACGTCCTGACTTTC CASSSDKFSGANVLTF
NA TRBJ1-1 TRBV20-1 NA TGCAGTGCCCCAAGACAGGCTGAAGCTTTCTTT CSAPRQAEAFF
NA TRBJ2-7 TRBV5-5 NA TGTGCCAGCAGCTCAGGGTCTACCCTTGAGTACGAGCAGTACTTC CASSSGSTLEYEQYF
TRBD1 TRBJ1-4 TRBV6-5 once TGTGCCAGCAGTTACAGGCCCCAGGGGGCTGAGGAAAAACTGTTTTTT CASSYRPQGAEEKLFF
NA TRBJ1-5 TRBV7-8 few TGTGCCAGCAGCTTCGACGGGCCCCAGCATTTT CASSFDGPQHF
NA TRBJ1-5 TRBV30 NA TGTGCCTGGAGTGCCCCGGGGCAGCCCCAGCATTTT CAWSAPGQPQHF
NA TRBJ2-5 TRBV4-1 once TGCGCCAGCAGCCCAACAGGATCGGAGACCCAGTACTTC CASSPTGSETQYF
TRBD2 TRBJ2-5 TRBV2 NA TGTGCCAGCAGCGGCACCACTCAAATAGCGGGAATGCAAGAGACCCAGTACTTC CASSGTTQIAGMQETQYF
NA TRBJ1-4 TRBV6-1 NA TGTGCCAGCAGAAGATGGAGTAATGAAAAACTGTTTTTT CASRRWSNEKLFF
NA TRBJ1-1 TRBV6-5 NA TGTGCCAGCAGTTACTCGAGAGGGACGAACACTGAAGCTTTCTTT CASSYSRGTNTEAFF
NA TRBJ2-1 TRBV2 few TGTGCCAGCAGTGGAGAAAATGAGCAGTTCTTC CASSGENEQFF
NA TRBJ1-6 TRBV7-2 NA TGTGCCAGCAGCTTAGATAATTCACCCCTCCACTTT CASSLDNSPLHF
TRBD1 TRBJ2-4 TRBV5-4 NA TGTGCCAGCAGCGTCGGACAGGAAAACATTCAGTACTTC CASSVGQENIQYF
TRBD1 TRBJ1-2 TRBV19 NA TGTGCCAGTACCTCCTACAGGGGCTATGGCTACACCTTC CASTSYRGYGYTF
NA TRBJ1-1 TRBV2 few TGTGCCAGCTCCCGGCTGAACACTGAAGCTTTCTTT CASSRLNTEAFF
NA TRBJ1-6 TRBV6-1 NA TGTGCCAGCAGTGAATCGGGGCAGGGCAGCTCACCCCTCCACTTT CASSESGQGSSPLHF
NA TRBJ2-7 TRBV7-2 NA TGTGCCAGCAGCTTATCCGGGATTGGGAGTAACGAGCAGTACTTC CASSLSGIGSNEQYF
NA TRBJ2-5 TRBV15 NA TGTGCCACCAGCAGAGCCCCGGCCCCCCAAGAGACCCAGTACTTC CATSRAPAPQETQYF
TRBD1 TRBJ2-2 TRBV16 NA TGTGCCAGCAGCCAATCACACCGGGACAGTTACGGGGAGCTGTTTTTT CASSQSHRDSYGELFF
TRBD2 TRBJ2-1 TRBV11-2 once TGTGCCAGCAGCTTAGATTGGAGTCCTAGCGGGAAGTCCTACAATGAGCAGTTCTTC CASSLDWSPSGKSYNEQFF
TRBD2 TRBJ2-1 TRBV15 NA TGTGCCACCAGCAGACGGCTAGCGGAAACCACCGGGCAGTTCTTC CATSRRLAETTGQFF
TRBD2 TRBJ2-3 TRBV5-6 NA TGTGCCAGCAGCTTGGGACTAGCGGGAGCAGATACGCAGTATTTT CASSLGLAGADTQYF